The present T cell receptor beta chain was sequenced within a study of glioma-infiltrating T cells after dendritic cell vaccination. The table came from immunoSEQ multiplex PCR; TCRdb's copy has only in-frame clones and leaves some out. The repertoire consists of roughly 83,000 clones, with 86% occurring once and the leading ten covering around 14%. Between the trimmed V and J ends, which lost 4 bases and 2 bases, there was a span of 12 bases. Germline CDR1 is KGHSH and CDR2 is LQKENI. CDR3 length equals 14 residues. Blood PBMC samples: pre-vaccination, two weeks post third vaccination, and at tumor progression.

This rearrangement joins TRBV18 to TRBJ2-7; D might be TRBD1 (5 bases). Specimen: blood, collected before dendritic cell vaccination. This receptor was taken from a human donor with glioblastoma. This CDR3 reads CASSRPQETYEQYF. CDR3 coding DNA: TGTGCCAGCTCACGACCACAGGAGACCTACGAGCAGTACTTC.